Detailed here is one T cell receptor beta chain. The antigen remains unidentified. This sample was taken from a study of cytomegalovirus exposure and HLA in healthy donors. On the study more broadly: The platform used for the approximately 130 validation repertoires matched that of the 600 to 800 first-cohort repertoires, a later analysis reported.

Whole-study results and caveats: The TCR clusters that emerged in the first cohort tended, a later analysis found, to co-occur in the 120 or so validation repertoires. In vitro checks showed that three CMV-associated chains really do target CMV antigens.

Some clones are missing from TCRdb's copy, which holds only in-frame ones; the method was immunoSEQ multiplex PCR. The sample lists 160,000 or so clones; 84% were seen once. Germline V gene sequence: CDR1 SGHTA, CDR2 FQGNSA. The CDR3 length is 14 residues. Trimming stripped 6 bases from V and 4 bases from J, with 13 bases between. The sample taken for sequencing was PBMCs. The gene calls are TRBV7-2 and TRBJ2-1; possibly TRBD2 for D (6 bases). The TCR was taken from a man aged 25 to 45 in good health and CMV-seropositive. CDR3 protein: CASRIPGTYNEQFF. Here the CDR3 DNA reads TGTGCCAGCAGGATCCCCGGGACTTACAATGAGCAGTTCTTC.